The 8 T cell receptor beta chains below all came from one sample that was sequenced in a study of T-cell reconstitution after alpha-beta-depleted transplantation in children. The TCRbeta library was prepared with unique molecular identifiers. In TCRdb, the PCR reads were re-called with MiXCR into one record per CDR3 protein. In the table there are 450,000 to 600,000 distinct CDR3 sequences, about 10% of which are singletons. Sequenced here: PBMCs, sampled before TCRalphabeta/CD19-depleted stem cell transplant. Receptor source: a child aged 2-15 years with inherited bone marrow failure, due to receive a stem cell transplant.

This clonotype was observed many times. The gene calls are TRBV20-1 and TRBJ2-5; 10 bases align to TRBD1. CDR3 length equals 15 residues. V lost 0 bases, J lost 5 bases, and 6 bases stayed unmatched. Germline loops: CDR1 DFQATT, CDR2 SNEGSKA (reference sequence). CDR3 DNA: TGCAGTGCTAGAGATCGCGGACAGGGGGTCGAGACCCAGTACTTC. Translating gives CSARDRGQGVETQYF.

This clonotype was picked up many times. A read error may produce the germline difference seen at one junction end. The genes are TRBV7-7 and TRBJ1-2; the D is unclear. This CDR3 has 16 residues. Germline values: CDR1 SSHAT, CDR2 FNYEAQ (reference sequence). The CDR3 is CASSLEASILNYGYTF. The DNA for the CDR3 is TGTGCTAGCAGCTTAGAGGCATCAATACTGAACTATGGCTACACCTTC.

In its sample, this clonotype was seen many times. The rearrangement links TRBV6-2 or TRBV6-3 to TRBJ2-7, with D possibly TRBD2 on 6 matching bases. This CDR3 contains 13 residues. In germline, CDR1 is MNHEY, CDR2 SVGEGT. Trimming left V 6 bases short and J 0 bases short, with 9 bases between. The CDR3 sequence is CASRRDFSYEQYF. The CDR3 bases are TGTGCCAGCAGACGGGACTTCTCCTACGAGCAGTACTTC.

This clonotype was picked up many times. CDR3 coding DNA: TGTGCCAGCAGTTTCGGCGGGGCGAACACCTACGAGCAGTACTTC. This codes for CASSFGGANTYEQYF. V usage is TRBV28 and J usage is TRBJ2-7, with a possible D match to TRBD2 (6 bases). The CDR3 extends over 15 amino acids. V shed 3 bases and J shed 2 bases, with 14 bases lying between them. Germline values: CDR1 MDHEN, CDR2 SYDVKM.

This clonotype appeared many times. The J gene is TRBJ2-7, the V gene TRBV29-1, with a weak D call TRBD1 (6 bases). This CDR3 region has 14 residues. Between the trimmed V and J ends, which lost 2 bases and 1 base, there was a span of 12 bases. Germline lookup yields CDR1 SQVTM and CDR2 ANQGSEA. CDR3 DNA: TGCAGCGTTGAATGTCGGGACAAGTCCTACGAGCAGTACTTC. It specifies CSVECRDKSYEQYF.

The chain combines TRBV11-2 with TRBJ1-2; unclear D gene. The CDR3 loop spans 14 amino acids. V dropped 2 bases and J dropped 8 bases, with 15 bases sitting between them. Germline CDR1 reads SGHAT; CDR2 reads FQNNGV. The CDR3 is CASSLTGFGGGYTF. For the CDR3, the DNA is TGTGCCAGCAGCTTAACCGGGTTTGGAGGAGGCTACACCTTC.

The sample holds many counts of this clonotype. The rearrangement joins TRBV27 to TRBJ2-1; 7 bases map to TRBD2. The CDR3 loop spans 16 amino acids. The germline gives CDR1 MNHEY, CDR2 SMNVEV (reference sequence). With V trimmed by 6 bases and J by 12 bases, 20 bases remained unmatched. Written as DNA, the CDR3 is TGTGCCAGCAGATCCCTCGGGGGGACCCTAGGTTTCTGGCAGTTCTTC. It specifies CASRSLGGTLGFWQFF.

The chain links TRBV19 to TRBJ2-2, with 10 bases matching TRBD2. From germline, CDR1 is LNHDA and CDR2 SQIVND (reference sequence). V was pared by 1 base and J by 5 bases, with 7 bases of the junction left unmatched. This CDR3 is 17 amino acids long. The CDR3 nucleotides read TGTGCCAGTAGTATAGGTCTAGCGGGAGTAGAGACCGGGGAGCTGTTTTTT. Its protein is CASSIGLAGVETGELFF.